Sequencing of this T cell receptor (beta chain) was carried out in a study of cytomegalovirus exposure and HLA in healthy donors. This clone was seen only a few times. Other DNA sequences in the sample encode the same CDR3. The CDR3 sequence is 14 residues long. Germline V gene lookup returns CDR1 MNHEY and CDR2 SVGAGI. V dropped 2 bases and J dropped 2 bases, with 9 bases sitting between them. In the PCR, 60 Vbeta and 13 Jbeta primers were used. Profiling relied on immunoSEQ multiplex PCR, and the TCRdb table lists in-frame clones only, not all of them. This table has approximately 100,000 clones, approximately 9% appearing once.

This clonotype was sampled from a man aged 50 or older in good health and CMV-seropositive. The material sequenced was PBMCs. This chain connects TRBV6-5 to TRBJ1-1; maybe TRBD1 (6 bases). For the CDR3, the DNA is TGTGCCAGCAGTTACCGGGACACCAACACTGAAGCTTTCTTT. It encodes CASSYRDTNTEAFF.